This TCR beta chain comes out of a study of cytomegalovirus exposure and HLA in healthy donors. Study outcomes and limitations: A link between a missense DCLRE1C variant and TCR beta V- and J-gene trimming emerged from a later analysis. Most TCR sequences were rare, but some public TCRs occurred in many donors.

A note on this clone: Its matching antigen is unknown.

The CDR3 spans 16 residues. V dropped 1 base and J dropped 3 bases, with 16 bases sitting between them. Looked up from germline, CDR1 is MGHRA and CDR2 is YSYEKL. PCR used 60 Vbeta primers and 13 Jbeta primers. Sequencing was performed with immunoSEQ multiplex PCR; in TCRdb, only in-frame clones are kept and a portion is missing. The sample data list under 200,000 clones. The sample consisted of PBMCs. This clonotype was obtained from a woman aged 18-29 years in good health and CMV-seropositive. This sequence joins TRBV4-1 and TRBJ2-7, with D maybe TRBD1 (5 bases). CDR3 amino acids: CASSQAFGQGSYEQYF. The CDR3 DNA reads as TGCGCCAGCAGCCAAGCGTTTGGGCAGGGAAGCTACGAGCAGTACTTC.